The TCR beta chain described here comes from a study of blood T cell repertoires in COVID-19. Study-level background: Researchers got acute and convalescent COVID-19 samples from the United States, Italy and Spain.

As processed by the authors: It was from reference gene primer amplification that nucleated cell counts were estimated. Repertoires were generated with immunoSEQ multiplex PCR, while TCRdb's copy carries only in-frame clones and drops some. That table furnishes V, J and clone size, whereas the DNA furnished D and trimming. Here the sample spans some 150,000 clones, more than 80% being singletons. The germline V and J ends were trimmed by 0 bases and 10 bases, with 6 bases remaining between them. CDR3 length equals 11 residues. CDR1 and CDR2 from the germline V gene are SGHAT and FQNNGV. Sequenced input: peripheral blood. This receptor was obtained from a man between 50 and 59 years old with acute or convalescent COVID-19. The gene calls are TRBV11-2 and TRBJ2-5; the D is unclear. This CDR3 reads CASSLDPNQYF. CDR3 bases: TGTGCCAGCAGCTTAGACCCCAACCAGTACTTC. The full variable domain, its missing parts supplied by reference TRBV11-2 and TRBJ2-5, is EAGVAQSPRYKIIEKRQSVAFWCNPISGHATLYWYQQILGQGPKLLIQFQNNGVVDDSQLPKDRFSAERLKGVDSTLKIQPAKLEDSAVYLCASSLDPNQYFGPGTRLLVL.